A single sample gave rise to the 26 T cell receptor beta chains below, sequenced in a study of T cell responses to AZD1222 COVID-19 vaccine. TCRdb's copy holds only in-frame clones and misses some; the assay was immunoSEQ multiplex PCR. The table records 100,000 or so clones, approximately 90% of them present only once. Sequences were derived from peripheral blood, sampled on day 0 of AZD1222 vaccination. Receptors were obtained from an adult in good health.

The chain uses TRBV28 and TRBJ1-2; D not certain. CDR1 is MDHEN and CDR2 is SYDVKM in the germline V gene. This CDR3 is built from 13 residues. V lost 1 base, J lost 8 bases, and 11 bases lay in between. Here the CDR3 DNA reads TGTGCCAGCAGTTTATATGCGGGTTACGGCTACACCTTC. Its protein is CASSLYAGYGYTF.

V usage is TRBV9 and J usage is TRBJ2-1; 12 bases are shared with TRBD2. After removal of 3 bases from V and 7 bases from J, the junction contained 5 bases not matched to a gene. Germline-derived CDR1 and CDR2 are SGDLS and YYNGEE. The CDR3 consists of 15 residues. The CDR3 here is CASSGRTSGTNEQFF. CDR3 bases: TGTGCCAGCAGCGGCCGGACTAGCGGGACGAATGAGCAGTTCTTC.

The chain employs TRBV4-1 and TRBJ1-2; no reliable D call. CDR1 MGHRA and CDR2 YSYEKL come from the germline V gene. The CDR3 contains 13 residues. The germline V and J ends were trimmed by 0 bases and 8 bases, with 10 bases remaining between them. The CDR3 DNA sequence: TGCGCCAGCAGCCAAGAGGGTATCCGCGGCTACACCTTC. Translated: CASSQEGIRGYTF.

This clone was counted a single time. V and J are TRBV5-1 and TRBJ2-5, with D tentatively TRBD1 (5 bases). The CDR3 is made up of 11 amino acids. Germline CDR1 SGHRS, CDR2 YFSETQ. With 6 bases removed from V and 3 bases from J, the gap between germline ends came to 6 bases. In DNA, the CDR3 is TGCGCCAGCAAACAGGAAGAGACCCAGTACTTC. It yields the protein CASKQEETQYF.

The CDR3, as DNA: TGTGCCAGCAGTCTCGACGCGGACACTGAAGCTTTCTTT. Its translation: CASSLDADTEAFF. The chain links TRBV12-3 or TRBV12-4 to TRBJ1-1, with D unresolved. V lost 5 bases to trimming and J lost 3 bases, with 10 bases between them. This CDR3 is 13 amino acids long.

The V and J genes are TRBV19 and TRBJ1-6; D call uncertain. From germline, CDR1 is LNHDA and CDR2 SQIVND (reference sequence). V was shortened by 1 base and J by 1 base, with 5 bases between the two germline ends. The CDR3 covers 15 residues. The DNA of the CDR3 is TGTGCCAGTAGTATAGGACGATCCTATAATTCACCCCTCCACTTT. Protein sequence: CASSIGRSYNSPLHF.

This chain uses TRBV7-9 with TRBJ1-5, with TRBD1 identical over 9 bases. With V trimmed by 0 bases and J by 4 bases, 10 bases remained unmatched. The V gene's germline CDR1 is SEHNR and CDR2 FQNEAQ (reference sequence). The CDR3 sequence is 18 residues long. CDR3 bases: TGTGCCAGCAGCTTAGCCCCATTTGGGACAGGGTTAAATCAGCCCCAGCATTTT. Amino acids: CASSLAPFGTGLNQPQHF.

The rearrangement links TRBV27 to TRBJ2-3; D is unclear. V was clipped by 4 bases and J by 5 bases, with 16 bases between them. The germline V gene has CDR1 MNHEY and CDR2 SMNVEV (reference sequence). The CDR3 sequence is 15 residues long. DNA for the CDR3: TGTGCCAGCAGTTCAACCCTCGCCGGTGTAGATACGCAGTATTTT. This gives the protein CASSSTLAGVDTQYF.

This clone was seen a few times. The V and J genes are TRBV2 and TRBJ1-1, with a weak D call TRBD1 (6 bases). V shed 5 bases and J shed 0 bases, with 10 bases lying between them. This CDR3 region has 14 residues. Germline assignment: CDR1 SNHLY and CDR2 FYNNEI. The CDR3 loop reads CASSSRGMNTEAFF. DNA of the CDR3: TGTGCCAGCAGTTCCAGGGGAATGAACACTGAAGCTTTCTTT.

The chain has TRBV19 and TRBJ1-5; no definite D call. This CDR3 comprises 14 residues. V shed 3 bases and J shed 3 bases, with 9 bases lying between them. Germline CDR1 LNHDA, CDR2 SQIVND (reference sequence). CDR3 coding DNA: TGTGCCAGTAGTATGCTCGGCCTCAATCAGCCCCAGCATTTT. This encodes CASSMLGLNQPQHF.

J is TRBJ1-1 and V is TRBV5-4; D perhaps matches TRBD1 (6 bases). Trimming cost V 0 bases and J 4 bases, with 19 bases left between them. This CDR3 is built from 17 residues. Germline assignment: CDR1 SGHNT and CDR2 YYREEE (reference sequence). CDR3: CASSLEGVTVRGTEAFF. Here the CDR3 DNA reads TGTGCCAGCAGCTTGGAGGGGGTTACCGTAAGGGGCACTGAAGCTTTCTTT.

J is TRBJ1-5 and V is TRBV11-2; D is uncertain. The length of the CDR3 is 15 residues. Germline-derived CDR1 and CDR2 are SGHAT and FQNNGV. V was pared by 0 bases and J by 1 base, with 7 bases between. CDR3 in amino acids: CASSLDGGSNQPQHF. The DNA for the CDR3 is TGTGCCAGCAGCTTAGACGGCGGAAGCAATCAGCCCCAGCATTTT. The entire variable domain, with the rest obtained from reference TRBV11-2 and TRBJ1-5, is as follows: EAGVAQSPRYKIIEKRQSVAFWCNPISGHATLYWYQQILGQGPKLLIQFQNNGVVDDSQLPKDRFSAERLKGVDSTLKIQPAKLEDSAVYLCASSLDGGSNQPQHFGDGTRLSIL.

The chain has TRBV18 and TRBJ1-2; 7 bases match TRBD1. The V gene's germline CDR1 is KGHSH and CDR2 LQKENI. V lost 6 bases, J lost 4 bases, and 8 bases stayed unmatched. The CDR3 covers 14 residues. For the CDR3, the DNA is TGTGCCAGCTCTCGTGATGACAGGGTCTATGGCTACACCTTC. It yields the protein CASSRDDRVYGYTF.

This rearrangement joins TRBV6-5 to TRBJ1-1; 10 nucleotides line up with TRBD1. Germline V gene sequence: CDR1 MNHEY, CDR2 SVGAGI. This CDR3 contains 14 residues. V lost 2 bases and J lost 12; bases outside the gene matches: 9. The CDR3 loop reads CASSYTGDRGPSFF. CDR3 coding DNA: TGTGCCAGCAGTTACACGGGGGACAGGGGCCCTTCTTTCTTT.

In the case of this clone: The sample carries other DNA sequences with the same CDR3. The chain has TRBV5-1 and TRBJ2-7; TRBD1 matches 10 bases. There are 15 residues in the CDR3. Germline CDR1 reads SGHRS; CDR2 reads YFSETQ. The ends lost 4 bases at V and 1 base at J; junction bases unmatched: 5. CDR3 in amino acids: CASSAGQGLSYEQYF. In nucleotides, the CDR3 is TGCGCCAGCAGCGCGGGACAGGGGTTGTCCTACGAGCAGTACTTC.

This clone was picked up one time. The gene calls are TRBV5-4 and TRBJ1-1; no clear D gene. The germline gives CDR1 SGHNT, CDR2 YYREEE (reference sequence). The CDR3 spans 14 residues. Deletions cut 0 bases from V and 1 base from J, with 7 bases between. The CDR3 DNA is TGTGCCAGCAGCTTGGTGGCAGAGAACACTGAAGCTTTCTTT. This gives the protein CASSLVAENTEAFF.

The CDR3 nucleotides are TGTGCCAGCAGCTCGGACTACAATGAGCAGTTCTTC. Protein product: CASSSDYNEQFF. V gene TRBV9 combines with J gene TRBJ2-1; the D is unclear. Looked up from germline, CDR1 is SGDLS and CDR2 is YYNGEE. The CDR3 spans 12 residues. Trimming took 4 bases from V and 3 from J, leaving 5 bases between them.

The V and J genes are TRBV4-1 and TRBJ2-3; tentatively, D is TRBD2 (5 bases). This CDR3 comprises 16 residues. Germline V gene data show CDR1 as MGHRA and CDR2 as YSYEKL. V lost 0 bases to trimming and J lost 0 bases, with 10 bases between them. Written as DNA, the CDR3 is TGCGCCAGCAGCCAAGATCGGGGAATTAGCACAGATACGCAGTATTTT. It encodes CASSQDRGISTDTQYF.

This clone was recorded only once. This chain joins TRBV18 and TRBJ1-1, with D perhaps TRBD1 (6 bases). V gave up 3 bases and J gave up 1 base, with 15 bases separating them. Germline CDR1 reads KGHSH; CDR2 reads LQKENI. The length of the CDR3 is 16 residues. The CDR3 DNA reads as TGTGCCAGCTCACCCTCCCCGGGACACTCGAACACTGAAGCTTTCTTT. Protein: CASSPSPGHSNTEAFF.

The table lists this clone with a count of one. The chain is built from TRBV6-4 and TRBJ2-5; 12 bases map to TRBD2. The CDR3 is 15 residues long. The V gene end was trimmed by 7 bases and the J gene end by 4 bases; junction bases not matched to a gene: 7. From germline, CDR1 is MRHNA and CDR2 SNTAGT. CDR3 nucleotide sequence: TGTGCCAGCACCCCGACTAGCGGGAGTACAGAGACCCAGTACTTC. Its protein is CASTPTSGSTETQYF.

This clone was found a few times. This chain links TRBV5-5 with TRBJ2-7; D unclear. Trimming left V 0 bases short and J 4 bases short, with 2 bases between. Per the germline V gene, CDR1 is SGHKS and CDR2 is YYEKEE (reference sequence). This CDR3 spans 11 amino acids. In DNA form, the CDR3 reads TGTGCCAGCAGCTTGGCATACGAGCAGTACTTC. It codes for CASSLAYEQYF.

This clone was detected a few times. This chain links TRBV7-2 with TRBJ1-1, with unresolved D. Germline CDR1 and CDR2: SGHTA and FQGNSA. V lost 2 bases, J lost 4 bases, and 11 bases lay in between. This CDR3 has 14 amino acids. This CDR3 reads CASSLSQETTEAFF. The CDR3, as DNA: TGTGCCAGCAGCTTATCCCAGGAGACCACTGAAGCTTTCTTT.

This chain's CDR3 is CASSLAGVFGKETEAFF. Written as DNA, the CDR3 is TGTGCCAGCAGCTTAGCGGGGGTATTCGGGAAGGAGACTGAAGCTTTCTTT. V usage is TRBV11-1 and J usage is TRBJ1-1, with D possibly matching TRBD1 (5 bases). The V end lost 0 bases, the J end lost 5 bases, and 19 bases lay between the germline ends. Looked up from germline, CDR1 is SGHAT and CDR2 is FQDESV (reference sequence). This CDR3 is built from 17 residues.

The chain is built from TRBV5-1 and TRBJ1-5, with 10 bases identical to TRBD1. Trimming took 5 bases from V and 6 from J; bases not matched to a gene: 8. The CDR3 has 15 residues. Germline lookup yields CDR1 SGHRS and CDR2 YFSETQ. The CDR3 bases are TGCGCCAGCAGTCTAGGACAGGGGGACGCTCAGCCCCAGCATTTT. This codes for CASSLGQGDAQPQHF.

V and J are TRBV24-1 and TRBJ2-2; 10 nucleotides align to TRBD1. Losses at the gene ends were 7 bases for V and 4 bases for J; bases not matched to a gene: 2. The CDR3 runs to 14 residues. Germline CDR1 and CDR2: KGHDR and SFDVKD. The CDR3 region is CATRRTGGTGELFF. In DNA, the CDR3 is TGTGCCACCAGGAGGACAGGGGGCACCGGGGAGCTGTTTTTT.

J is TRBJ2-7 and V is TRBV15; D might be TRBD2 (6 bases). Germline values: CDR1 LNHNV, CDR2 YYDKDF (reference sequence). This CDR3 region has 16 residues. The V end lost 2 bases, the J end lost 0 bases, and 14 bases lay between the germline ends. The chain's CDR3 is CATSRHHAGSSYEQYF. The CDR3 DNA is TGTGCCACCAGCAGACACCACGCGGGGAGCTCCTACGAGCAGTACTTC.